These 9 T cell receptor beta chains were all obtained from the same sample, sequenced in a study of Graves' ophthalmopathy and Graves' hyperthyroidism. For repertoire sequencing, the TCR beta CDR3 regions were amplified from RNA transcripts. RT-PCR was first run with HTBI primers, then multiplex PCR in a second round. TCRdb analysed the multiplex PCR reads with MiXCR anew, one entry per CDR3 protein. The table has fewer than 650,000 distinct CDR3 sequences, about 20% seen once. Sequencing was performed on peripheral blood. These receptors all come from a woman aged 18-29 years with stable Graves' hyperthyroidism. Some clones in this sample may be carry-over from other donors' samples.

The table lists this clonotype with many counts. V usage is TRBV2 and J usage is TRBJ1-1; TRBD1 is a possible D gene (5 bases). The germline V gene has CDR1 SNHLY and CDR2 FYNNEI. The V end lost 4 bases, the J end lost 7 bases, and 16 bases lay between the germline ends. The CDR3 contains 14 residues. This chain's CDR3 is CASSAEGSSIEAFF. The CDR3 DNA sequence: TGTGCCAGCAGTGCGGAGGGGTCATCGATTGAAGCTTTCTTT.

The genes are TRBV28 and TRBJ1-2; D ambiguous. Per the germline V gene, CDR1 is MDHEN and CDR2 is SYDVKM. The V and J ends lost 3 bases and 6 bases respectively, with 8 bases between them. The CDR3 has 12 amino acids. The CDR3 coding sequence is TGTGCCAGCAGTTTGTCCACCAATGGCTACACCTTC. Protein: CASSLSTNGYTF.

At least ten counts were recorded for this clonotype. This chain joins TRBV12-3 or TRBV12-4 and TRBJ2-7; perhaps TRBD1 as D (7 bases). This CDR3 is 15 amino acids long. V was shortened by 2 bases and J by 3 bases, with 14 bases between the two germline ends. The CDR3 region has the DNA TGTGCCAGCAGTTTACGCTCCAGGGGGGTCTACGAGCAGTACTTC. Its protein product is CASSLRSRGVYEQYF.

This clonotype occurred many times. This sequence joins TRBV28 and TRBJ1-2; D possibly corresponds to TRBD1 (6 bases). Trimming took 3 bases from V and 6 from J, leaving 14 bases between them. There are 14 residues in the CDR3. The germline gives CDR1 MDHEN, CDR2 SYDVKM. The DNA for the CDR3 is TGTGCCAGCAGTTTTGCGGACAGACCCCATGGCTACACCTTC. Its protein product is CASSFADRPHGYTF.

This clonotype was detected ten times or more. The chain uses TRBV6-5 and TRBJ2-7; no clear D. The ends were cut back, 4 bases at V and 1 base at J, with 11 bases in the middle. CDR1 and CDR2 from the germline V gene are MNHEY and SVGAGI. The CDR3 sequence is 14 residues long. The CDR3 loop is CASSWNSQSYEQYF. CDR3 DNA: TGTGCCAGCAGTTGGAACAGCCAATCCTACGAGCAGTACTTC.

In this sample, this clonotype turned up many times. This rearrangement joins TRBV7-2 to TRBJ2-2; D unclear. The V end was cut by 5 bases, the J end by 5 bases, with 6 bases between. The CDR3 spans 12 residues. Germline V lookup: CDR1 SGHTA, CDR2 FQGNSA. The DNA of the CDR3 is TGTGCCAGCAGCATGCGGACCGGGGAGCTGTTTTTT. Translated: CASSMRTGELFF.

This clonotype was observed many times. The chain couples TRBV12-3 or TRBV12-4 to TRBJ2-6; a possible D gene is TRBD1 (5 bases). The CDR3 is 15 amino acids. The V gene lost 6 bases and the J gene lost 4 bases, with 13 bases spanning the gap. This CDR3 is CASSYRTSGANVLTF. CDR3 sequence (DNA): TGTGCCAGCAGCTACAGGACCTCGGGGGCCAACGTCCTGACTTTC.

The chain is built from TRBV10-3 and TRBJ2-3, with D possibly being TRBD1 (5 bases). Germline CDR1 ENHRY, CDR2 SYGVKD. The CDR3 totals 17 residues. Trimming took off 6 bases at V and 0 bases at J, with 19 bases between the two ends. CDR3 sequence: CAISRSLQEFSTDTQYF. CDR3 sequence (DNA): TGTGCCATCAGCCGAAGCCTACAGGAATTTAGCACAGATACGCAGTATTTT.

This clonotype turned up a few times. The CDR3 sequence: CATSDSNRETQYF. DNA for the CDR3: TGTGCCACCAGTGATAGTAATCGAGAGACCCAGTACTTC. This sequence joins TRBV24-1 and TRBJ2-5; D ambiguous. From germline, CDR1 is KGHDR and CDR2 SFDVKD. The CDR3 length is 13 residues. The V end was cut by 3 bases, the J end by 4 bases, with 8 bases between.